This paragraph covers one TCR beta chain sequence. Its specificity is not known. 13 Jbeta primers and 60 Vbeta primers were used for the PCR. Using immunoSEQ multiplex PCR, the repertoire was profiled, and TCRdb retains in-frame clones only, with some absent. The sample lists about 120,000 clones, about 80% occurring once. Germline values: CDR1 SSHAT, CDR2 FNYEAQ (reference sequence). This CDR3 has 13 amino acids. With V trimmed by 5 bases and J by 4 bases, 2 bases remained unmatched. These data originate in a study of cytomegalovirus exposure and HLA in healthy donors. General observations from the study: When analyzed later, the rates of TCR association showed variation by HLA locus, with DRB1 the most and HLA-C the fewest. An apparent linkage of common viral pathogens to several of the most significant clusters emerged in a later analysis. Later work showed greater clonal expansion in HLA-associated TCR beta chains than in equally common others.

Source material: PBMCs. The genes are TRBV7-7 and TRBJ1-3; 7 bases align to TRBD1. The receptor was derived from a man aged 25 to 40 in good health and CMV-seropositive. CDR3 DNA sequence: TGTGCCAGCAGCACAGGGGTGGGAAACACCATATATTTT. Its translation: CASSTGVGNTIYF.